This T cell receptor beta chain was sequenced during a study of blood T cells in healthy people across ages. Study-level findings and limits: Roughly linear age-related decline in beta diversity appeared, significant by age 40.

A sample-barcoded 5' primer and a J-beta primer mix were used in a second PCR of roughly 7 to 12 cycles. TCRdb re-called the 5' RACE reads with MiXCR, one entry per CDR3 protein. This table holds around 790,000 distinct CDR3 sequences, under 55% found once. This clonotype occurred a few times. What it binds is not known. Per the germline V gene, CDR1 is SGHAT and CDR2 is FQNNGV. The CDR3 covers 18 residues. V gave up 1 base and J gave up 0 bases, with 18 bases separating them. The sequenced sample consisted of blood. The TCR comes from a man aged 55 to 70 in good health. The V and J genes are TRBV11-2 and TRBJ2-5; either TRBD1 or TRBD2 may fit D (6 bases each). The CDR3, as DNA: TGTGCCAGCAGCTTAGGTCATGGGGGGCGCGGGTACCAAGAGACCCAGTACTTC. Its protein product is CASSLGHGGRGYQETQYF.